Listed below are T cell receptor beta chains from one sample, sequenced in a study of cytomegalovirus exposure and HLA in healthy donors. Data came from immunoSEQ multiplex PCR; TCRdb stores just in-frame clones and leaves some out. The sample has about 100,000 clones; around two thirds are singletons. Sequenced sample: PBMCs. These receptors all come from a young man in good health and CMV-seropositive. Both conserved end residues are part of each CDR3. A D gene is named only where the DNA matches it firmly. Some rows have no size entry. The others give once, few or many, or a class for an expanded clone.

TRBJ2-3	TRBV10-3	.	once	CAISDPTGTDTQYF	TGTGCCATCAGTGACCCGACAGGCACAGATACGCAGTATTTT
TRBJ2-5	TRBV11-2	TRBD1	.	CASSPDRGLQETQYF	TGTGCCAGCAGCCCGGACAGGGGGCTCCAAGAGACCCAGTACTTC
TRBJ2-5	TRBV18	.	.	CASSLSMQETQYF	TGTGCCAGCTCACTGAGTATGCAAGAGACCCAGTACTTC
TRBJ1-3	TRBV11-2	.	.	CASRYSGNTIYF	TGTGCCAGCAGATACTCAGGAAACACCATATATTTT
TRBJ1-6	TRBV7-8	TRBD1	few	CASSLVATGRSPLHF	TGTGCCAGCAGCTTAGTGGCGACAGGGCGCTCACCCCTCCACTTT
TRBJ2-3	TRBV11-2	TRBD2	.	CASSLGLAAHSDTQYF	TGTGCCAGCAGCTTAGGACTAGCGGCCCACTCAGATACGCAGTATTTT
TRBJ2-3	TRBV7-2	.	.	CASSLLVPTDTQYF	TGTGCCAGCAGCCTACTAGTTCCCACAGATACGCAGTATTTT
TRBJ2-1	TRBV5-1	TRBD1	.	CASSAGQGHEQFF	TGCGCCAGCAGCGCCGGACAGGGCCATGAGCAGTTCTTC
TRBJ1-2	TRBV19	.	.	CASSPPGLLNYGYTF	TGTGCCAGTAGTCCCCCCGGACTGCTTAACTATGGCTACACCTTC
TRBJ1-1	TRBV29-1	.	.	CSVSGGGVTEAFF	TGCAGCGTTTCGGGGGGGGGCGTCACTGAAGCTTTCTTT
TRBJ1-3	TRBV19	.	.	CASTSVSPLTGVQNTIYF	TGTGCCAGTACGTCGGTTTCCCCCCTGACAGGAGTGCAGAACACCATATATTTT
TRBJ1-4	TRBV19	.	few	CASSIDYWARDNEKLFF	TGTGCCAGTAGTATAGACTACTGGGCCAGGGATAATGAAAAACTGTTTTTT
TRBJ2-1	TRBV5-5	TRBD2	.	CASSEKLAGGYNEQFF	TGTGCCAGCAGCGAGAAGCTAGCGGGGGGGTACAATGAGCAGTTCTTC
TRBJ1-1	TRBV11-1	.	.	CASSLGLNLNTEAFF	TGTGCCAGCAGCTTGGGACTGAACCTGAACACTGAAGCTTTCTTT
TRBJ2-1	TRBV19	TRBD2	.	CASTSTSGGFNEQFF	TGTGCCAGTACCTCGACTAGCGGGGGGTTTAATGAGCAGTTCTTC
TRBJ1-3	TRBV18	.	.	CASSPTTLSGNTIYF	TGTGCCAGCTCGCCGACTACCTTGAGTGGAAACACCATATATTTT
TRBJ1-1	TRBV11-1	TRBD1	.	CASSPRDRGNTEAFF	TGTGCCAGCAGCCCCAGGGACAGGGGGAACACTGAAGCTTTCTTT
TRBJ2-7	TRBV18	.	.	CASSPGGGGREQYF	TGTGCCAGCTCACCAGGAGGGGGGGGGCGTGAGCAGTACTTC
TRBJ2-7	TRBV7-6	.	.	CASSSTETYEQYF	TGTGCCAGCAGTTCAACGGAGACCTACGAGCAGTACTTC
TRBJ1-2	TRBV10-3	.	few	CAISEGGGYGYTF	TGTGCCATCAGCGAAGGGGGGGGGTATGGCTACACCTTC
TRBJ1-1	TRBV10-3	.	.	CAIRPTGTEAFF	TGTGCCATCAGGCCAACGGGGACTGAAGCTTTCTTT
TRBJ2-5	TRBV5-1	TRBD2	few	CASSPGTSGGAMGETQYF	TGCGCCAGCAGCCCCGGGACTAGCGGGGGGGCCATGGGAGAGACCCAGTACTTC
TRBJ2-5	TRBV7-9	TRBD1	few	CASSPSTDRGRETQYF	TGTGCCAGCAGCCCCTCAACGGACAGGGGGCGCGAGACCCAGTACTTC
TRBJ2-7	TRBV11-2	.	.	CASSSTGMQYF	TGTGCCAGCAGCTCCACCGGGATGCAGTACTTC
TRBJ2-1	TRBV7-9	.	few	CASSLGGGEQFF	TGTGCCAGCAGCTTAGGAGGGGGTGAGCAGTTCTTC
TRBJ2-3	TRBV18	TRBD1	.	CASSPGQGGTDTQYF	TGTGCCAGCTCACCAGGACAGGGAGGTACAGATACGCAGTATTTT
TRBJ2-1	TRBV2	TRBD2	few	CASSGLRGGWKQFF	TGTGCCAGCAGTGGTCTGCGGGGGGGATGGAAGCAGTTCTTC
TRBJ2-5	TRBV4-2	.	.	CASSQGSAGTHQETQYF	TGTGCCAGCAGCCAAGGAAGCGCGGGGACCCACCAAGAGACCCAGTACTTC
TRBJ2-5	TRBV4-1	.	.	CASSHLGLLEGTQYF	TGCGCCAGCAGCCATTTGGGCCTGCTCGAGGGGACCCAGTACTTC
TRBJ1-3	TRBV27	.	.	CASSPRGGGNTIYF	TGTGCCAGCAGTCCCAGGGGCGGAGGAAACACCATATATTTT
TRBJ2-1	TRBV7-8	.	.	CASLKSGPSSYNEQFF	TGTGCCAGCCTGAAAAGCGGGCCGAGCTCCTACAATGAGCAGTTCTTC
TRBJ2-7	TRBV7-9	.	.	CASSSNSDRDHYEQYF	TGTGCCAGCAGCTCCAACTCGGACAGAGATCACTACGAGCAGTACTTC
TRBJ1-6	TRBV11-3	.	once	CASTYRGKDNSPLHF	TGTGCCAGCACTTACCGGGGGAAAGATAATTCACCCCTCCACTTT
TRBJ2-5	TRBV5-1	TRBD2	.	CASSYGTTREQYF	TGCGCCAGCAGCTACGGGACGACGCGGGAGCAGTACTTC
TRBJ2-3	TRBV10-3	.	.	CAITVGRGTDTQYF	TGTGCCATCACTGTTGGGCGGGGCACAGATACGCAGTATTTT
TRBJ2-5	TRBV9	TRBD1	.	CASSTGQGAETQYF	TGTGCCAGCAGCACAGGACAGGGGGCAGAGACCCAGTACTTC
TRBJ1-2	TRBV29-1	TRBD1	.	CSVEDLEGAYGYTF	TGCAGCGTTGAAGATCTCGAGGGGGCGTATGGCTACACCTTC
TRBJ2-5	TRBV9	.	.	CASSVAGEETQYF	TGTGCCAGCAGCGTAGCGGGGGAAGAGACCCAGTACTTC
TRBJ2-2	TRBV7-9	.	.	CASSDSGTLNTGELFF	TGTGCCAGCAGCGATTCCGGGACACTGAACACCGGGGAGCTGTTTTTT
TRBJ2-7	TRBV30	.	.	CAWEAGSTSYEQYF	TGTGCCTGGGAGGCAGGGTCTACGTCCTACGAGCAGTACTTC
TRBJ1-5	TRBV4-1	.	.	CASSQPMEGRGQPQHF	TGCGCCAGCAGCCAACCCATGGAGGGGAGAGGACAGCCCCAGCATTTT
TRBJ2-5	TRBV9	.	.	CASSPRGFVETQYF	TGTGCCAGCAGTCCTAGAGGATTTGTTGAGACCCAGTACTTC
TRBJ1-1	TRBV2	TRBD1	.	CAARGQGVGEAFF	TGTGCCGCCAGGGGACAGGGGGTGGGGGAAGCTTTCTTT
TRBJ1-4	TRBV27	.	few	CASSSAGRTNEKLFF	TGTGCCAGCAGTTCCGCAGGGCGCACTAATGAAAAACTGTTTTTT
TRBJ2-1	TRBV27	.	.	CASSREGTGYNEQFF	TGTGCCAGCAGTCGGGAGGGGACAGGGTACAATGAGCAGTTCTTC